This T cell receptor beta chain was recorded in a study of cytotoxic CD8 clonotypes in ibrutinib-treated CLL. Study-wide context: The patient breakdown showed more than nine relapsed/refractory and some 16 treatment-naive cases, with fewer than 18 IGHV unmutated. Responses comprised about 24 partial and 2 complete; at median about 68 months, roughly 14 remained remitted and about twelve progressed. Findings of the study overall: Pretreatment clonality was elevated relative to age-matched healthy donors and paralleled circulating CD8+ T-cell counts.

Clones were read by immunoSEQ multiplex PCR, and TCRdb kept only the in-frame ones, dropping some. The sample carries 80,000 to 95,000 clones, about 76% recorded once. In this sample, this clone turned up a few times. Its antigen is not identified. The CDR3 is 13 amino acids. Deletions cut 7 bases from V and 9 bases from J, with 16 bases between. Germline CDR1 and CDR2: MDHEN and SYDVKM. The receptor was isolated from a human donor with chronic lymphocytic leukemia. The specimen comprised PBMCs, sampled after 12 months of ibrutinib treatment. The chain is built from TRBV28 and TRBJ1-5; tentative D call: TRBD1 (5 bases). DNA of the CDR3: TGTGCCAGCAAAGGGACTCCCAGGAGGCCCCAGCATTTT. Its translation is CASKGTPRRPQHF. Combining the CDR3 with reference TRBV28 and TRBJ1-5 gives the whole variable domain DVKVTQSSRYLVKRTGEKVFLECVQDMDHENMFWYRQDPGLGLRLIYFSYDVKMKEKGDIPEGYSVSREKKERFSLILESASTNQTSMYLCASKGTPRRPQHFGDGTRLSIL.